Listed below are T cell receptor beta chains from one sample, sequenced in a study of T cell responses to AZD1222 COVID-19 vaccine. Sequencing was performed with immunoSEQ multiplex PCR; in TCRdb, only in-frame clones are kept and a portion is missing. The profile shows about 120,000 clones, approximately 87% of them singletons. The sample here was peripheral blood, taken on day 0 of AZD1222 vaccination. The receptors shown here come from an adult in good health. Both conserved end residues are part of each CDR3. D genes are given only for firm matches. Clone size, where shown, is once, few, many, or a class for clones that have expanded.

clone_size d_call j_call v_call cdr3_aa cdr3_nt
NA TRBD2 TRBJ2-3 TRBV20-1 CSASPTSGRTDTQYF TGCAGTGCTAGTCCTACTAGCGGGAGAACAGATACGCAGTATTTT
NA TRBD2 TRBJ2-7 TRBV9 CASSTGLAGNLYEQYF TGTGCCAGCAGCACCGGACTAGCGGGAAACCTTTACGAGCAGTACTTC
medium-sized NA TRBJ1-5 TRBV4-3 CASSPGAGGNQPQHF TGCGCCAGCAGCCCAGGGGCCGGGGGCAATCAGCCCCAGCATTTT
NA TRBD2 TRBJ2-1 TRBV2 CASSPRDYPGGEQFF TGTGCCAGCAGTCCCCGGGACTACCCCGGTGGGGAGCAGTTCTTC
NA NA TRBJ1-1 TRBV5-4 CASSLALQGRNTEAFF TGTGCCAGCAGCTTGGCCTTACAGGGACGGAACACTGAAGCTTTCTTT
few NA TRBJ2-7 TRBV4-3 CASSQEYGDYEQYF TGCGCCAGCAGCCAAGAGTACGGTGACTACGAGCAGTACTTC
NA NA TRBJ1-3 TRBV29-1 CSVSLHLGNTIYF TGCAGCGTTTCTCTGCATCTAGGAAACACCATATATTTT
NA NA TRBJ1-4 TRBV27 CASKSSGATNEKLFF TGTGCCAGCAAGTCCTCAGGGGCAACTAATGAAAAACTGTTTTTT
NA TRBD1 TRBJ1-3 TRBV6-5 CASRTGFNGNTIYF TGTGCCAGCAGGACAGGGTTTAATGGAAACACCATATATTTT
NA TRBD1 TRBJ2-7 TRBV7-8 CASSLGQGIYEQYF TGTGCCAGCAGCTTGGGACAGGGGATTTACGAGCAGTACTTC
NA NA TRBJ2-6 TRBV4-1 CASSLSPVSGANVLTF TGCGCCAGCAGCCTAAGCCCCGTCTCTGGGGCCAACGTCCTGACTTTC
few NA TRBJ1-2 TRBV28 CASGWTGGYTF TGTGCCAGCGGGTGGACCGGTGGCTACACCTTC
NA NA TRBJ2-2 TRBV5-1 CASSSRFAGELFF TGCGCCAGCAGTTCTAGGTTCGCCGGGGAGCTGTTTTTT
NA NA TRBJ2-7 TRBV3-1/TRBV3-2 CASSRGYEQYF TGTGCCAGCAGCCGCGGCTACGAGCAGTACTTC
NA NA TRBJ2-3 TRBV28 CASSLKPRTQYF TGTGCCAGCAGTTTAAAGCCACGTACGCAGTATTTT
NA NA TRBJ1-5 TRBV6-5 CAGGTGRPQHF TGTGCCGGAGGGACGGGGAGGCCCCAGCATTTT